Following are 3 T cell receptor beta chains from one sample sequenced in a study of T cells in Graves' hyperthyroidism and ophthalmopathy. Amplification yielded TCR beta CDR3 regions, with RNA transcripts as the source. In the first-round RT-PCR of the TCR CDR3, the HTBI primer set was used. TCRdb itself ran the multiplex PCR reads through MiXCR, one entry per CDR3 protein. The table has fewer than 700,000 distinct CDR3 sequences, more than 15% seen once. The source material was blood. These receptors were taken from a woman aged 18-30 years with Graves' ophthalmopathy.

The CDR3 spells CSARDGGSGELFF. The DNA for the CDR3 is TGCAGTGCTAGAGATGGCGGGTCCGGGGAGCTGTTTTTT. V usage is TRBV20-1 and J usage is TRBJ2-2, with D possibly matching TRBD2 (5 bases). Germline values: CDR1 DFQATT, CDR2 SNEGSKA (reference sequence). The CDR3 length is 13 residues. Trimming stripped 0 bases from V and 6 bases from J, with 8 bases between.

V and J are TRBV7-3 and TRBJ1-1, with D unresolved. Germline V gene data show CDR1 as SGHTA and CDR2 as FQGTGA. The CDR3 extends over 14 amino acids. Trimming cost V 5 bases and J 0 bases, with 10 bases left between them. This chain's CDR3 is CASSAEGLNTEAFF. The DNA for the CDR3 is TGTGCCAGCAGCGCAGAGGGATTGAACACTGAAGCTTTCTTT.

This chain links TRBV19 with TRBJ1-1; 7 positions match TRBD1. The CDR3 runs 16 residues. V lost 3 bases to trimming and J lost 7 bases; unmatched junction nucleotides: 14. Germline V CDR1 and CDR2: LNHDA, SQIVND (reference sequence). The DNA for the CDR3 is TGTGCCAGTAGTATTGCCACAGGGGCCCTAACGCTTGAAGCTTTCTTT. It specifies CASSIATGALTLEAFF. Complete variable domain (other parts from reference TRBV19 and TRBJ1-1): DGGITQSPKYLFRKEGQNVTLSCEQNLNHDAMYWYRQDPGQGLRLIYYSQIVNDFQKGDIAEGYSVSREKKESFPLTVTSAQKNPTAFYLCASSIATGALTLEAFFGQGTRLTVV.